These T cell receptor beta chains were read from a single sample in a study of blood T cell repertoires in COVID-19. Clones were sequenced by immunoSEQ multiplex PCR, and TCRdb holds only the in-frame ones, with some missing. The sample contains 63,000 or so clones, more than 75% of which appear only once. The sequencing sample was made of peripheral blood. All receptors come from a human donor in a cohort sampled during active COVID-19. The CDR3 runs from the conserved cysteine through the conserved F or W. D genes are given only for firm matches.

CDR3aa: CASSSGTGMNTEAFF
j_gene: TRBJ1-1
d_gene: TRBD1
v_gene: TRBV5-1

CDR3aa: CASSLVPAGSYEQYF
j_gene: TRBJ2-7
d_gene: -
v_gene: TRBV5-5

CDR3aa: CASSFSGHSSEQYF
j_gene: TRBJ2-7
d_gene: -
v_gene: TRBV5-1

CDR3aa: CATSSGTSGRWETQYF
j_gene: TRBJ2-5
d_gene: TRBD2
v_gene: TRBV15

CDR3aa: CASSQDSGTGGQWYNSPLHF
j_gene: TRBJ1-6
d_gene: TRBD1
v_gene: TRBV14

CDR3aa: CASSRPGQSSTDTQYF
j_gene: TRBJ2-3
d_gene: -
v_gene: TRBV5-1

CDR3aa: CASSQLGLAEDTQYF
j_gene: TRBJ2-3
d_gene: TRBD2
v_gene: TRBV27

CDR3aa: CASSPDRNQPQHF
j_gene: TRBJ1-5
d_gene: TRBD1
v_gene: TRBV18

CDR3aa: CASSLRFRASGSTDTQYF
j_gene: TRBJ2-3
d_gene: TRBD2
v_gene: TRBV27

CDR3aa: CASSRRVEMGRDTQYF
j_gene: TRBJ2-3
d_gene: -
v_gene: TRBV11-2

CDR3aa: CASSVGPRGYTF
j_gene: TRBJ1-2
d_gene: -
v_gene: TRBV9

CDR3aa: CASSLDRGGTMNTEAFF
j_gene: TRBJ1-1
d_gene: -
v_gene: TRBV11-3

CDR3aa: CASSLAGNTGELFF
j_gene: TRBJ2-2
d_gene: -
v_gene: TRBV28

CDR3aa: CASSPYSGSSYNEQFF
j_gene: TRBJ2-1
d_gene: TRBD2
v_gene: TRBV7-6

CDR3aa: CASIWEGVGYTF
j_gene: TRBJ1-2
d_gene: -
v_gene: TRBV19

CDR3aa: CASSLVASDAFIFYEQYF
j_gene: TRBJ2-7
d_gene: -
v_gene: TRBV7-9

CDR3aa: CASSLGLYEQYF
j_gene: TRBJ2-7
d_gene: -
v_gene: TRBV5-6

CDR3aa: CASSQDRQGLAKNIQYF
j_gene: TRBJ2-4
d_gene: TRBD1
v_gene: TRBV4-2

CDR3aa: CASSFSREDGYTF
j_gene: TRBJ1-2
d_gene: -
v_gene: TRBV7-2

CDR3aa: CASKFGGTEAFF
j_gene: TRBJ1-1
d_gene: -
v_gene: TRBV7-9

CDR3aa: CASSRQDYGYTF
j_gene: TRBJ1-2
d_gene: -
v_gene: TRBV28

CDR3aa: CSASFSADSSYNEQFF
j_gene: TRBJ2-1
d_gene: -
v_gene: TRBV20-1

CDR3aa: CASSLQGVAGETQYF
j_gene: TRBJ2-5
d_gene: TRBD1
v_gene: TRBV5-4

CDR3aa: CASSSGTVNTGELFF
j_gene: TRBJ2-2
d_gene: TRBD1
v_gene: TRBV10-1

CDR3aa: CASSPEGDSKNQPQHF
j_gene: TRBJ1-5
d_gene: TRBD1
v_gene: TRBV2

CDR3aa: CASSPVGSGTYNEQFF
j_gene: TRBJ2-1
d_gene: TRBD2
v_gene: TRBV7-2

CDR3aa: CSAGQSYEQYF
j_gene: TRBJ2-7
d_gene: -
v_gene: TRBV20-1

CDR3aa: CASSPGLAPYQETQYF
j_gene: TRBJ2-5
d_gene: TRBD2
v_gene: TRBV7-3

CDR3aa: CASSLRPGGFGDTQYF
j_gene: TRBJ2-3
d_gene: TRBD1
v_gene: TRBV5-4

CDR3aa: CASRPGLAGGNGELFF
j_gene: TRBJ2-2
d_gene: TRBD2
v_gene: TRBV5-1

CDR3aa: CASTTNTEAFF
j_gene: TRBJ1-1
d_gene: -
v_gene: TRBV28

CDR3aa: CASSSLLAGGSDTQYF
j_gene: TRBJ2-3
d_gene: TRBD2
v_gene: TRBV27

CDR3aa: CASSLGSGSYNEQFF
j_gene: TRBJ2-1
d_gene: -
v_gene: TRBV5-1

CDR3aa: CATARGGQETQYF
j_gene: TRBJ2-5
d_gene: -
v_gene: TRBV15

CDR3aa: CASTLTSGGSF
j_gene: TRBJ2-4
d_gene: TRBD2
v_gene: TRBV7-3

CDR3aa: CAIRDQIPGLAGVQETQYF
j_gene: TRBJ2-5
d_gene: TRBD2
v_gene: TRBV10-3

CDR3aa: CASSRTSGAYEQYF
j_gene: TRBJ2-7
d_gene: TRBD2
v_gene: TRBV6-5

CDR3aa: CASSSRVRQGMYNEQFF
j_gene: TRBJ2-1
d_gene: TRBD1
v_gene: TRBV27

CDR3aa: CASSEQIQETQYF
j_gene: TRBJ2-5
d_gene: -
v_gene: TRBV5-1

CDR3aa: CASSSMDREQYF
j_gene: TRBJ2-7
d_gene: TRBD1
v_gene: TRBV5-4

CDR3aa: CATSDGGTGGSDGYTF
j_gene: TRBJ1-2
d_gene: TRBD1
v_gene: TRBV24-1

CDR3aa: CASSPQGNEQFF
j_gene: TRBJ2-1
d_gene: -
v_gene: TRBV28

CDR3aa: CASSQIYTDTQYF
j_gene: TRBJ2-3
d_gene: -
v_gene: TRBV4-1

CDR3aa: CATRNRDSVFTWTQYF
j_gene: TRBJ2-5
d_gene: TRBD1
v_gene: TRBV28

CDR3aa: CASSLLLAGESGDEQFF
j_gene: TRBJ2-1
d_gene: TRBD2
v_gene: TRBV5-4

CDR3aa: CASSPFEDTWSEQFF
j_gene: TRBJ2-1
d_gene: -
v_gene: TRBV3-1/TRBV3-2

CDR3aa: CASSVDRTGGYNEQFF
j_gene: TRBJ2-1
d_gene: TRBD1
v_gene: TRBV9

CDR3aa: CASSSRAQPQHF
j_gene: TRBJ1-5
d_gene: -
v_gene: TRBV12-3/TRBV12-4

CDR3aa: CSGLTGMNTEAFF
j_gene: TRBJ1-1
d_gene: TRBD1
v_gene: TRBV29-1

CDR3aa: CSVDKDTPNYGYTF
j_gene: TRBJ1-2
d_gene: -
v_gene: TRBV29-1

CDR3aa: CASSQGLETYEQYF
j_gene: TRBJ2-7
d_gene: -
v_gene: TRBV6-6